A selection of T cell receptor beta chains follows, all from one sample in a study of blood T cell repertoires in COVID-19. Produced via immunoSEQ multiplex PCR; TCRdb's table is partial and in-frame only. The table records under 250,000 clones, roughly 87% of them present only once. Specimen: PBMCs or T cells enriched from blood (not recorded which). These receptor sequences come from a woman aged 25 to 39 with acute COVID-19. Each CDR3 is given with its conserved first and last residue. A D gene is named only where the DNA matches it firmly. Size is omitted from some rows. Given values are once, few, many or a class for expanded clones.

cdr3_nt: TGTGCCAGCAGCTTAGGGAATAACAGGGGTGAGCAGTTCTTC; cdr3_aa: CASSLGNNRGEQFF; clone_size: NA; v_call: TRBV7-9; d_call: TRBD1; j_call: TRBJ2-1
cdr3_nt: TGTGCCAGCAGGGCCTTCCTCGGACAGGGTAAAAATTCACCCCTCCACTTT; cdr3_aa: CASRAFLGQGKNSPLHF; clone_size: NA; v_call: TRBV7-8; d_call: TRBD1; j_call: TRBJ1-6
cdr3_nt: TGTGCCAGCAGCTTATCTTTTCGGGATGGCTACACCTTC; cdr3_aa: CASSLSFRDGYTF; clone_size: NA; v_call: TRBV7-9; d_call: NA; j_call: TRBJ1-2
cdr3_nt: TGCGCCAGCAGCTTGGAGGCGAGGGGAGGCGGAAACACCATATATTTT; cdr3_aa: CASSLEARGGGNTIYF; clone_size: NA; v_call: TRBV5-1; d_call: NA; j_call: TRBJ1-3
cdr3_nt: TGTGCCAGCAGTTCCCAGGGCAATCAGCCCCAGCATTTT; cdr3_aa: CASSSQGNQPQHF; clone_size: NA; v_call: TRBV12-3/TRBV12-4; d_call: NA; j_call: TRBJ1-5
cdr3_nt: TGTGCCAGCAGCGCGAGGGGGACAGCGAATGAAAAACTGTTTTTT; cdr3_aa: CASSARGTANEKLFF; clone_size: once; v_call: TRBV7-2; d_call: TRBD1; j_call: TRBJ1-4
cdr3_nt: TGCGCCAGCAGCTTGGCAGGGTACCACACCGGGGAGCTGTTTTTT; cdr3_aa: CASSLAGYHTGELFF; clone_size: NA; v_call: TRBV5-1; d_call: NA; j_call: TRBJ2-2
cdr3_nt: TGCGCCAGCAGCCAAGACGCGGAAGGCTCCTACAATGAGCAGTTCTTC; cdr3_aa: CASSQDAEGSYNEQFF; clone_size: once; v_call: TRBV4-1; d_call: NA; j_call: TRBJ2-1
cdr3_nt: TGTGCCAGCAGCGGCCCCCCGATGAACACTGAAGCTTTCTTT; cdr3_aa: CASSGPPMNTEAFF; clone_size: few; v_call: TRBV11-2; d_call: NA; j_call: TRBJ1-1
cdr3_nt: TGTGCCAGCAGCTTGGCCTTGAGGACAGGGGTCTATGGCTACACCTTC; cdr3_aa: CASSLALRTGVYGYTF; clone_size: NA; v_call: TRBV5-4; d_call: TRBD1; j_call: TRBJ1-2
cdr3_nt: TGTGCCAGCAGCTTACGGCCGGGACAGGGGGCGACCGGGGAGCTGTTTTTT; cdr3_aa: CASSLRPGQGATGELFF; clone_size: NA; v_call: TRBV7-8; d_call: TRBD1; j_call: TRBJ2-2
cdr3_nt: TGTGCCAGCAGCCAAGGGGGTCGGTACACCATATATTTT; cdr3_aa: CASSQGGRYTIYF; clone_size: NA; v_call: TRBV7-2; d_call: NA; j_call: TRBJ1-3
cdr3_nt: TGCGCCAGCAGCTTCAGCCCAGGGGTTTTCAATGAGCAGTTCTTC; cdr3_aa: CASSFSPGVFNEQFF; clone_size: NA; v_call: TRBV5-1; d_call: NA; j_call: TRBJ2-1
cdr3_nt: TGTGCCAGCAGCTTGCTTCCGGGACAGACCCCCGCGGGTGAAAAACTGTTTTTT; cdr3_aa: CASSLLPGQTPAGEKLFF; clone_size: NA; v_call: TRBV5-6; d_call: TRBD1; j_call: TRBJ1-4
cdr3_nt: TGTGCCAGCAGCCACGTTTCCCAACAGAACACTGAAGCTTTCTTT; cdr3_aa: CASSHVSQQNTEAFF; clone_size: few; v_call: TRBV4-2; d_call: NA; j_call: TRBJ1-1
cdr3_nt: TGTGCCAGCACCCAAAAACACTACTCTGGGGCCAACGTCCTGACTTTC; cdr3_aa: CASTQKHYSGANVLTF; clone_size: NA; v_call: TRBV27; d_call: NA; j_call: TRBJ2-6
cdr3_nt: TGTGCCAGCAGCCAAGATCCCCCCGGGGGTTTAGCCACAGATACGCAGTATTTT; cdr3_aa: CASSQDPPGGLATDTQYF; clone_size: NA; v_call: TRBV3-1/TRBV3-2; d_call: NA; j_call: TRBJ2-3
cdr3_nt: TGTGCCAGCAGCCAACTGCAGCGGGGGGCCTACGAGCAGTACTTC; cdr3_aa: CASSQLQRGAYEQYF; clone_size: once; v_call: TRBV3-1/TRBV3-2; d_call: TRBD2; j_call: TRBJ2-7
cdr3_nt: TGTGCCAGCTCGGTCGGGACAGGGGTCTACAATGAGCAGTTCTTC; cdr3_aa: CASSVGTGVYNEQFF; clone_size: NA; v_call: TRBV18; d_call: TRBD1; j_call: TRBJ2-1
cdr3_nt: TGCGCCAGCAGCTTGGAGGGACAGCCTGGGAACTATGGCTACACCTTC; cdr3_aa: CASSLEGQPGNYGYTF; clone_size: NA; v_call: TRBV5-1; d_call: TRBD1; j_call: TRBJ1-2
cdr3_nt: TGCGCCAGCAGCGTCGACGGACAGCCACCTTCCTACGAGCAGTACTTC; cdr3_aa: CASSVDGQPPSYEQYF; clone_size: NA; v_call: TRBV5-1; d_call: NA; j_call: TRBJ2-7
cdr3_nt: TGCGCCAGCAGCTTGGAGGAGGCAGGCACCTATGGCTACACCTTC; cdr3_aa: CASSLEEAGTYGYTF; clone_size: NA; v_call: TRBV5-1; d_call: NA; j_call: TRBJ1-2
cdr3_nt: TGCGCCAGCAGCCAAACGACAGACTACTATGGCTACACCTTC; cdr3_aa: CASSQTTDYYGYTF; clone_size: NA; v_call: TRBV5-1; d_call: NA; j_call: TRBJ1-2
cdr3_nt: TGTGCCAGCAGTCTCACAGTAAACACAGATACGCAGTATTTT; cdr3_aa: CASSLTVNTDTQYF; clone_size: once; v_call: TRBV2; d_call: NA; j_call: TRBJ2-3
cdr3_nt: TGTGCCAGCAGCTTGCGATCGGGATATGGCTACACCTTC; cdr3_aa: CASSLRSGYGYTF; clone_size: NA; v_call: TRBV7-2; d_call: NA; j_call: TRBJ1-2
cdr3_nt: TGTGCCAGCAGCCCCCGGGGGGGCAATGAGCAGTTCTTC; cdr3_aa: CASSPRGGNEQFF; clone_size: NA; v_call: TRBV11-3; d_call: TRBD2; j_call: TRBJ2-1
cdr3_nt: TGTGCCAGCAGCACTTGGACAGAAATGAACACTGAAGCTTTCTTT; cdr3_aa: CASSTWTEMNTEAFF; clone_size: NA; v_call: TRBV5-6; d_call: NA; j_call: TRBJ1-1
cdr3_nt: TGTGCCACCAGCGGACAACAAGGGAAGCACGACGAGCAGTACTTC; cdr3_aa: CATSGQQGKHDEQYF; clone_size: NA; v_call: TRBV15; d_call: NA; j_call: TRBJ2-7
cdr3_nt: TGTGCCAGCAGCAGACAGGGGGCGTGGAACACCGGGGAGCTGTTTTTT; cdr3_aa: CASSRQGAWNTGELFF; clone_size: NA; v_call: TRBV7-8; d_call: TRBD1; j_call: TRBJ2-2
cdr3_nt: TGTGCCAGCAGTCTGGGACAGAGCTCCGAGCAGTACTTC; cdr3_aa: CASSLGQSSEQYF; clone_size: NA; v_call: TRBV6-2/TRBV6-3; d_call: TRBD1; j_call: TRBJ2-7
cdr3_nt: TGTGCCAGCACTTTTGGACAGGGAAGTGAAAAACTGTTTTTT; cdr3_aa: CASTFGQGSEKLFF; clone_size: NA; v_call: TRBV6-5; d_call: TRBD1; j_call: TRBJ1-4
cdr3_nt: TGTGCCAGCAGCCTGGGACAGTCTAATGAAAAACTGTTTTTT; cdr3_aa: CASSLGQSNEKLFF; clone_size: NA; v_call: TRBV7-9; d_call: TRBD1; j_call: TRBJ1-4
cdr3_nt: TGTGCCAGCAGCCAACACGGACTAGCGGACACAGATACGCAGTATTTT; cdr3_aa: CASSQHGLADTDTQYF; clone_size: few; v_call: TRBV3-1/TRBV3-2; d_call: TRBD2; j_call: TRBJ2-3
cdr3_nt: TGTGCCATCGGGGGACAGACCTACGAGCAGTACTTC; cdr3_aa: CAIGGQTYEQYF; clone_size: NA; v_call: TRBV10-3; d_call: TRBD1; j_call: TRBJ2-7
cdr3_nt: TGTGCCAGCAGCTTTGGGCAGGAAAACACTGAAGCTTTCTTT; cdr3_aa: CASSFGQENTEAFF; clone_size: NA; v_call: TRBV5-4; d_call: NA; j_call: TRBJ1-1
cdr3_nt: TGTGCCAGCAGTTTCCTCACTTCCGGGGGGGGTACCGGGGAGCTGTTTTTT; cdr3_aa: CASSFLTSGGGTGELFF; clone_size: NA; v_call: TRBV27; d_call: TRBD2; j_call: TRBJ2-2
cdr3_nt: TGTGCCAGTAGTATAGATGGGTGGGGGACAGTAACAGATACGCAGTATTTT; cdr3_aa: CASSIDGWGTVTDTQYF; clone_size: NA; v_call: TRBV19; d_call: TRBD1; j_call: TRBJ2-3
cdr3_nt: TGTGCCAGCAGGTGGGACAGGTCGAACACTGAAGCTTTCTTT; cdr3_aa: CASRWDRSNTEAFF; clone_size: NA; v_call: TRBV7-2; d_call: TRBD1; j_call: TRBJ1-1
cdr3_nt: TGCGCCAGCAGCGGGACAGGCCATAATGAAAAACTGTTTTTT; cdr3_aa: CASSGTGHNEKLFF; clone_size: NA; v_call: TRBV5-1; d_call: TRBD1; j_call: TRBJ1-4
cdr3_nt: TGCGCCAGCAGCCAAGATCTAGCGGGGAGCACAGATACGCAGTATTTT; cdr3_aa: CASSQDLAGSTDTQYF; clone_size: NA; v_call: TRBV4-1; d_call: TRBD2; j_call: TRBJ2-3
cdr3_nt: TGTGCCAGCGTCTCAGGGGGCTGGACTGAAGCTTTCTTT; cdr3_aa: CASVSGGWTEAFF; clone_size: once; v_call: TRBV6-5; d_call: TRBD1; j_call: TRBJ1-1
cdr3_nt: TGTGCCAGCAGATCGGACACCTTCAATCAGCCCCAGCATTTT; cdr3_aa: CASRSDTFNQPQHF; clone_size: few; v_call: TRBV2; d_call: NA; j_call: TRBJ1-5
cdr3_nt: TGTGCCAGCAGACTGGATTCGGCGGTAGCCTACGAGCAGTACTTC; cdr3_aa: CASRLDSAVAYEQYF; clone_size: NA; v_call: TRBV6-5; d_call: NA; j_call: TRBJ2-7
cdr3_nt: TGCAGCGTTGGAGGGTCCTTGAACACTGAAGCTTTCTTT; cdr3_aa: CSVGGSLNTEAFF; clone_size: once; v_call: TRBV29-1; d_call: NA; j_call: TRBJ1-1
cdr3_nt: TGCGCCAGCAGCTTGGGCCCGTCGGGCTACGAGCAGTACTTC; cdr3_aa: CASSLGPSGYEQYF; clone_size: NA; v_call: TRBV5-1; d_call: NA; j_call: TRBJ2-7
cdr3_nt: TGTGCCACCAGCCCCCTCCGACAGGGGGGCTACACCTTC; cdr3_aa: CATSPLRQGGYTF; clone_size: few; v_call: TRBV15; d_call: TRBD1; j_call: TRBJ1-2
cdr3_nt: TGCGCCAGCAGCCAAGCGTTCGGGGAGCCGAATTCACCCCTCCACTTT; cdr3_aa: CASSQAFGEPNSPLHF; clone_size: NA; v_call: TRBV4-3; d_call: NA; j_call: TRBJ1-6
cdr3_nt: TGTGCCAGCAGTGGGTGGGGAGAGGATACTGAAGCTTTCTTT; cdr3_aa: CASSGWGEDTEAFF; clone_size: NA; v_call: TRBV25-1; d_call: NA; j_call: TRBJ1-1
cdr3_nt: TGTGCCAGCAGTTACTCCCCCGGGGGTGAAAAACTGTTTTTT; cdr3_aa: CASSYSPGGEKLFF; clone_size: NA; v_call: TRBV6-5; d_call: NA; j_call: TRBJ1-4
cdr3_nt: TGTGCCTGGAGTTTCGGTTATAGCAATCAGCCCCAGCATTTT; cdr3_aa: CAWSFGYSNQPQHF; clone_size: NA; v_call: TRBV30; d_call: NA; j_call: TRBJ1-5
cdr3_nt: TGTGCCAGCAGCCAAGTATCAGGGATAGCAGATACGCAGTATTTT; cdr3_aa: CASSQVSGIADTQYF; clone_size: NA; v_call: TRBV3-1/TRBV3-2; d_call: NA; j_call: TRBJ2-3
cdr3_nt: TGTGCCAGCAGCCCTATATCGGGGGAACAAGAGACCCAGTACTTC; cdr3_aa: CASSPISGEQETQYF; clone_size: NA; v_call: TRBV7-9; d_call: NA; j_call: TRBJ2-5
cdr3_nt: TGTGCCAGCAGTTACGAAGCGGGGGGGTGGGAGCAGTACTTC; cdr3_aa: CASSYEAGGWEQYF; clone_size: NA; v_call: TRBV6-6; d_call: TRBD2; j_call: TRBJ2-7
cdr3_nt: TGTGCCAGCAGCCTAAGTTCGGCCAAAAACATTCAGTACTTC; cdr3_aa: CASSLSSAKNIQYF; clone_size: NA; v_call: TRBV5-4; d_call: NA; j_call: TRBJ2-4
cdr3_nt: TGCGCCAGCAGCCAAGGCCAGCGCGAGCAGTACTTC; cdr3_aa: CASSQGQREQYF; clone_size: NA; v_call: TRBV4-1; d_call: NA; j_call: TRBJ2-7